Listed below are T cell receptor beta chains from one sample, sequenced in a study of blood T cells in healthy people across ages. TCRdb processed the 5' RACE reads anew with MiXCR; each CDR3 protein has one entry. The data show fewer than 2,000,000 distinct CDR3 sequences, with around 42% seen just once and under 25% held by the top ten. The sample comprised blood. The receptor source for this set is a human donor in good health. Both conserved end residues are part of each CDR3. Each record gives: clone size, V gene, J gene, CDR3 length, D gene, CDR3 protein, CDR3 DNA. A D gene is named only where the DNA matches it firmly. Not all rows give a size; the values are once, few, many and, for expanded clones, a class.

>few|TRBV7-2|TRBJ2-6|15|-
CASSFQSPGANVLTF
TGTGCCAGCAGCTTCCAATCCCCTGGGGCCAACGTCCTGACTTTC
>-|TRBV5-1|TRBJ2-7|14|TRBD1
CASSWGTGTGEQYF
TGCGCCAGCAGCTGGGGGACAGGGACGGGCGAGCAGTACTTC
>few|TRBV15|TRBJ2-1|15|-
CATSRGAGEGDEQFF
TGTGCCACCAGCAGGGGAGCAGGAGAAGGTGATGAGCAGTTCTTC
>-|TRBV7-2|TRBJ2-7|15|TRBD2
CASSPEGGGAGEQYF
TGTGCCAGCAGCCCCGAAGGCGGGGGGGCGGGTGAGCAGTACTTC
>few|TRBV24-1|TRBJ2-7|15|-
CATSDSLSGTYEQYF
TGTGCCACCAGTGATTCCCTAAGCGGTACCTACGAGCAGTACTTC
>few|TRBV20-1|TRBJ2-5|14|TRBD2
CSASERGGWETQYF
TGCAGTGCTAGCGAGCGGGGGGGCTGGGAGACCCAGTACTTC
>-|TRBV12-3/TRBV12-4|TRBJ1-2|12|-
CASSPYRNGYTF
TGTGCCAGCAGTCCATACAGGAATGGCTACACCTTC
>-|TRBV24-1|TRBJ2-1|15|TRBD1
CATSDPGTGMNEQFF
TGTGCCACCAGTGACCCCGGGACAGGGATGAATGAGCAGTTCTTC
>-|TRBV12-3/TRBV12-4|TRBJ2-2|13|-
CAGRRGAAGELFF
TGTGCCGGACGACGGGGGGCGGCCGGGGAGCTGTTTTTT
>once|TRBV28|TRBJ1-4|17|TRBD1
CASSSPRDSSTNEKLFF
TGTGCCAGCAGTTCCCCCAGGGACAGCTCAACTAATGAAAAACTGTTTTTT
>-|TRBV5-1|TRBJ2-3|14|-
CASSQDSGANTQYF
TGCGCCAGCAGCCAGGACAGCGGAGCCAATACGCAGTATTTT
>-|TRBV20-1|TRBJ1-5|14|TRBD1
CSATQGAGDQPQHF
TGCAGTGCAACACAGGGGGCGGGCGATCAGCCCCAGCATTTT
>-|TRBV24-1|TRBJ1-2|13|-
CATSDLGGFGYTF
TGTGCCACCAGTGATTTGGGGGGCTTTGGCTACACCTTC
>-|TRBV29-1|TRBJ2-7|12|-
CSVGDTAYEQYF
TGCAGCGTTGGTGACACAGCCTACGAGCAGTACTTC
>-|TRBV20-1|TRBJ1-1|14|-
CSARDGGGNTEAFF
TGCAGTGCTAGAGATGGCGGGGGGAACACTGAAGCTTTCTTT
>-|TRBV7-8|TRBJ1-2|16|TRBD1
CASSSLRQGGGYGYTF
TGTGCCAGCAGCTCTCTAAGACAGGGCGGAGGCTATGGCTACACCTTC
>-|TRBV20-1|TRBJ2-7|16|-
CSAREWRGTRSYEQYF
TGCAGTGCTAGAGAGTGGCGTGGGACTCGCTCCTACGAGCAGTACTTC
>few|TRBV11-2|TRBJ1-2|16|TRBD1
CASSSQRTGGDYGYTF
TGTGCCAGCAGCTCACAGAGGACAGGCGGAGACTATGGCTACACCTTC
>-|TRBV7-9|TRBJ2-1|19|TRBD2
CASSSHRTDSGEGFDEQFF
TGTGCCAGCAGCTCCCACCGAACAGATAGCGGGGAAGGCTTTGATGAGCAGTTCTTC
>few|TRBV14|TRBJ2-1|16|TRBD1
CASSQDRTGASDEQFF
TGTGCCAGCAGCCAAGATAGAACAGGGGCGTCGGATGAGCAGTTCTTC
>-|TRBV6-5|TRBJ1-1|11|-
CASGRGEEAFF
TGTGCCAGTGGACGGGGGGAGGAAGCTTTCTTT
>-|TRBV6-5|TRBJ2-3|14|-
CASREGELTDTQYF
TGTGCCAGCAGGGAGGGGGAGCTCACAGATACGCAGTATTTT
>-|TRBV15|TRBJ2-3|14|-
CATSRYDNTDTQYF
TGTGCCACCAGTCGGTACGATAACACAGATACGCAGTATTTT
>-|TRBV6-5|TRBJ2-7|19|-
CASSLTLNRAPPHYYEQYF
TGTGCCAGCAGTCTCACTCTGAACAGGGCCCCTCCACACTACTACGAGCAGTACTTC
>few|TRBV10-3|TRBJ1-2|15|-
CAISESSAGEDGYTF
TGTGCCATCAGTGAAAGCTCGGCAGGGGAGGATGGCTACACCTTC
>few|TRBV20-1|TRBJ1-6|15|-
CSARTLSSYNSPLHF
TGCAGTGCCAGGACGTTGAGCTCCTATAATTCACCCCTCCACTTT
>few|TRBV29-1|TRBJ1-2|12|-
CSVGSENYGYTF
TGCAGCGTTGGATCCGAGAACTATGGCTACACCTTC
>few|TRBV20-1|TRBJ2-3|15|TRBD1
CSASSPGQGTDTQYF
TGCAGTGCTTCCTCCCCGGGACAGGGTACAGATACGCAGTATTTT
>-|TRBV20-1|TRBJ2-1|13|TRBD1
CSGGTGGSNEQFF
TGCAGTGGGGGGACAGGGGGAAGTAATGAGCAGTTCTTC
>-|TRBV6-2/TRBV6-3|TRBJ2-7|15|-
CASSLTAVSSYEQYF
TGTGCCAGCTCTCTGACTGCCGTGAGCTCCTACGAGCAGTACTTC
>few|TRBV20-1|TRBJ2-3|14|-
CSARELQRTDTQYF
TGCAGTGCTAGAGAACTACAGCGCACAGATACGCAGTATTTT
>few|TRBV29-1|TRBJ2-7|15|TRBD1
CSARRDRGYFYEQYF
TGCAGCGCTCGGCGGGACAGGGGGTATTTCTACGAGCAGTACTTC
>few|TRBV6-5|TRBJ2-5|16|TRBD2
CASSYGSGGPQETQYF
TGTGCCAGCAGTTACGGCTCGGGGGGGCCCCAAGAGACCCAGTACTTC
>-|TRBV14|TRBJ2-7|16|TRBD2
CASSQTGGGLSYEQYF
TGTGCCAGCAGCCAAACCGGGGGGGGCTTATCCTACGAGCAGTACTTC
>-|TRBV7-2|TRBJ1-2|15|-
CASSSYDRLGEGYTF
TGTGCCAGCAGCTCTTATGACAGGCTTGGGGAGGGCTACACCTTC
>few|TRBV6-2/TRBV6-3|TRBJ2-7|12|-
CASSYVFQEQYF
TGTGCCAGCAGTTACGTCTTTCAGGAGCAGTACTTC
>-|TRBV18|TRBJ1-1|12|-
CASSPGMTEAFF
TGCGCCAGCTCACCAGGGATGACTGAAGCTTTCTTT
>-|TRBV4-2|TRBJ2-3|16|TRBD1
CASSQELGTGGDTQYF
TGTGCCAGCAGCCAAGAGCTCGGGACAGGTGGAGATACGCAGTATTTT
>many|TRBV18|TRBJ2-5|12|-
CASSPPRETQYF
TGTGCCAGCTCACCACCCCGAGAGACCCAGTACTTC
>few|TRBV6-5|TRBJ2-7|13|-
CASSRRISYEQYF
TGTGCCAGCAGTCGGCGGATCTCCTACGAGCAGTACTTC
>-|TRBV13|TRBJ2-1|13|-
CASSLNVLYEQFF
TGTGCCAGCAGCTTAAACGTGTTATATGAGCAGTTCTTC
>-|TRBV7-2|TRBJ2-1|15|-
CASSLGGPRLSEQFF
TGTGCCAGCAGCTTGGGGGGGCCTAGATTAAGTGAGCAGTTCTTC
>once|TRBV4-3|TRBJ1-4|17|TRBD1
CASSQDSDRGFIEKLFF
TGCGCCAGCAGCCAAGATTCGGACAGGGGTTTTATCGAAAAACTGTTTTTT
>few|TRBV29-1|TRBJ2-3|11|-
CSVAARHTQYF
TGCAGCGTTGCAGCGCGCCATACGCAGTATTTT
>-|TRBV29-1|TRBJ2-5|13|TRBD2
CSALLGSGGTQYF
TGCAGCGCCCTTCTTGGAAGCGGGGGGACCCAGTACTTC
>-|TRBV20-1|TRBJ1-3|18|-
CSASKIGVLANSGNTIYF
TGCAGTGCTAGTAAAATTGGGGTCCTGGCTAACTCTGGAAACACCATATATTTT
>once|TRBV27|TRBJ2-6|20|TRBD1
CASSLQSQGASYSGANVLTF
TGTGCCAGCAGTTTACAAAGTCAGGGGGCCTCTTACTCTGGGGCCAACGTCCTGACTTTC
>few|TRBV5-1|TRBJ2-1|16|TRBD2
CASSFASGGAWNEQFF
TGCGCCAGCAGCTTCGCTAGCGGGGGGGCGTGGAATGAGCAGTTCTTC
>many|TRBV6-2/TRBV6-3|TRBJ2-1|11|TRBD2
CASSHGGEQFF
TGTGCCAGCAGCCACGGGGGGGAGCAGTTCTTC
>many|TRBV7-2|TRBJ2-3|16|TRBD2
CASSPHGSGATDTQYF
TGTGCCAGCAGCCCCCACGGGAGCGGGGCGACAGATACGCAGTATTTT
>many|TRBV5-1|TRBJ2-1|14|TRBD1
CASSLGQGINEQFF
TGTGCCAGCAGCTTAGGACAGGGGATTAATGAGCAGTTCTTC
>few|TRBV7-2|TRBJ2-5|16|TRBD1
CASTRTGTGIGETQYF
TGTGCCAGCACCCGGACCGGGACAGGGATTGGCGAGACCCAGTACTTC
>many|TRBV7-2|TRBJ2-7|13|-
CASSFSSSYEQYF
TGTGCCAGCAGCTTTTCCAGCTCCTACGAGCAGTACTTC
>few|TRBV6-5|TRBJ2-5|12|-
CASSWGAGTQYF
TGTGCCAGCAGTTGGGGGGCCGGGACCCAGTACTTC
>many|TRBV29-1|TRBJ2-7|13|TRBD1
CSVRTGGTYEQYF
TGCAGCGTCCGGACAGGGGGAACCTACGAGCAGTACTTC
>-|TRBV23-1|TRBJ2-6|17|-
CASSQSKGGDGANVLTF
TGCGCCAGCAGTCAATCCAAAGGTGGTGATGGGGCCAACGTCCTGACTTTC
>few|TRBV6-8|TRBJ1-2|17|TRBD1
CASGVTGGVQANYGYTF
TGTGCCAGCGGGGTAACAGGGGGCGTCCAAGCTAACTATGGCTACACCTTC
>-|TRBV10-3|TRBJ1-2|14|TRBD1
CAIRPGGTVHGYTF
TGTGCCATCAGGCCCGGTGGGACAGTTCATGGCTACACCTTC
>-|TRBV9|TRBJ1-1|12|-
CASSGDSSEAFF
TGTGCCAGCAGCGGCGACAGTTCTGAAGCTTTCTTT
>-|TRBV5-1|TRBJ2-7|14|-
CASRLEAGAYEQYF
TGCGCCAGCAGATTGGAGGCCGGGGCCTACGAGCAGTACTTC